Presented here are 31 T cell receptor beta chains from one specimen sequenced in a study of memory CD4+ T cells and cytomegalovirus serostatus. The sort gate was single viable CD3+CD4+CD8-CD45RO+ cells for memory CD4+ T cells. Generated by immunoSEQ multiplex PCR, the TCRdb table keeps only in-frame clones and is missing some. The sample holds under 85,000 clones; roughly 78% are singletons and the top ten take 2% to 3%. The source material was memory CD4+ T cells from blood. The receptors shown here come from an adult in good health and CMV-seropositive.

The V call is TRBV6-1, the J call TRBJ2-7, with D perhaps matching TRBD1 (6 bases). The ends were cut back, 7 bases at V and 2 bases at J, with 18 bases in the middle. This CDR3 spans 15 amino acids. Germline CDR1 reads MNHNS; CDR2 reads SASEGT. CDR3 in amino acids: CASIGAYGGAYEQYF. DNA of the CDR3: TGTGCCAGCATTGGGGCCTATGGGGGCGCCTACGAGCAGTACTTC.

V usage is TRBV10-1 and J usage is TRBJ2-1; 8 bases map to TRBD2. This CDR3 comprises 15 residues. V lost 5 bases and J lost 3; bases outside the gene matches: 6. Germline V gives CDR1 WNHNN, CDR2 SYGVQD (reference sequence). This CDR3 reads CASSPAGGGYNEQFF. CDR3 nucleotides: TGCGCCAGCAGTCCAGCCGGGGGGGGCTACAATGAGCAGTTCTTC.

This chain joins TRBV30 and TRBJ2-5; TRBD2 agrees at 12 bases. Germline V lookup: CDR1 GTSNPN, CDR2 SVGIG (reference sequence). J gave up 5 bases and V 6 bases, and 7 bases lay outside the gene matches. The CDR3 has 14 amino acids. The CDR3 loop reads CACSLGTSGETQYF. The CDR3 coding sequence is TGTGCCTGCTCCCTAGGGACTAGCGGGGAGACCCAGTACTTC.

The chain employs TRBV2 and TRBJ2-1; TRBD2 agrees at 15 bases. Germline lookup yields CDR1 SNHLY and CDR2 FYNNEI. CDR3 length: 17 amino acids. The ends lost 4 bases at V and 7 bases at J; junction bases unmatched: 8. The CDR3 nucleotides read TGTGCCAGCAGTGGCTCGGGACTAGCGGGAGGTTTGAATGAGCAGTTCTTC. Its protein is CASSGSGLAGGLNEQFF.

A single count supports this clone. The chain combines TRBV6-6 with TRBJ1-1; D remains unclear. V was trimmed by 0 bases and J by 7 bases, leaving 6 bases between them. Germline CDR1 and CDR2: MNHNY and SVGAGI (reference sequence). This CDR3 has 12 amino acids. The CDR3 loop reads CASSYSALEAFF. For the CDR3, the DNA is TGTGCCAGCAGTTACTCCGCCCTTGAAGCTTTCTTT.

This rearrangement joins TRBV10-3 to TRBJ1-5, with D possibly TRBD1 on 6 matching bases. This CDR3 spans 13 amino acids. Trimming took 8 bases from V and 3 from J, leaving 11 bases between them. From germline, CDR1 is ENHRY and CDR2 SYGVKD. CDR3 protein: CAIWGGANQPQHF. The DNA of the CDR3 is TGTGCCATCTGGGGGGGGGCCAATCAGCCCCAGCATTTT.

The rearrangement links TRBV7-2 to TRBJ2-3, with 7 positions matching TRBD1. Trimming at V came to 5 bases and at J to 4 bases, leaving 9 bases not matched to a gene. The CDR3 sequence is 15 residues long. Germline-derived CDR1 and CDR2 are SGHTA and FQGNSA. CDR3 sequence: CASSRQGRGADTQYF. The CDR3 nucleotides are TGTGCCAGCAGCCGACAGGGCCGTGGGGCAGATACGCAGTATTTT.

V and J are TRBV5-1 and TRBJ1-1; 9 nucleotides agree with TRBD1. Germline V gives CDR1 SGHRS, CDR2 YFSETQ. The CDR3 is 16 amino acids. The V segment lost 1 base and the J segment 4 bases; nucleotides outside the gene matches: 8. CDR3 region: CASSLRQGDIGTEAFF. The CDR3 region has the DNA TGCGCCAGCAGCTTGAGACAGGGGGATATTGGCACTGAAGCTTTCTTT.

As DNA, the CDR3 is TGTGCCAGCAGTCAAAGGGCGACGAGCTCCTACGAGCAGTACTTC. It specifies CASSQRATSSYEQYF. The V call is TRBV6-1, the J call TRBJ2-7; D remains unclear. The CDR3 totals 15 residues. The germline V gene has CDR1 MNHNS and CDR2 SASEGT. Deletions cut 5 bases from V and 0 bases from J, with 14 bases between.

The rearrangement joins TRBV25-1 to TRBJ1-4, with a weak D call TRBD1 (5 bases). The CDR3 loop spans 18 amino acids. CDR1 is MGHDK, CDR2 SYGVNS, per germline. Trimming pared 0 bases from V and 1 base from J, leaving 15 bases between. For the CDR3, the DNA is TGTGCCAGCAGTGAATACATGAGCTGGGACGGAACTAATGAAAAACTGTTTTTT. It translates to CASSEYMSWDGTNEKLFF.

This chain connects TRBV7-2 to TRBJ2-1; TRBD2 matches at 10 bases. The CDR3 covers 15 residues. From germline, CDR1 is SGHTA and CDR2 FQGNSA. The V and J ends lost 5 bases and 5 bases, in that order; junction bases with no gene match: 6. The CDR3 nucleotides are TGTGCCAGCAGCATGACTAGCGGGTCTAACAATGAGCAGTTCTTC. Protein product: CASSMTSGSNNEQFF.

A few counts support this clone. The chain couples TRBV4-3 to TRBJ1-6; 9 nucleotides agree with TRBD1. This CDR3 is built from 15 residues. The junction had 5 bases not matched to a gene; V was cut back by 2 bases and J by 9 bases. CDR1 LGHNA and CDR2 YSLEER come from the germline V gene. The CDR3 DNA reads as TGCGCCAGCAGCCAACTACAGGGGGCCAGTTCACCCCTCCACTTT. It is translated as CASSQLQGASSPLHF.

The chain combines TRBV6-5 with TRBJ2-7, with 10 bases fitting TRBD1. The CDR3 is 15 residues long. Germline trimming cut 4 bases from V and 3 bases from J; bases unmatched to any gene: 6. In germline, CDR1 is MNHEY, CDR2 SVGAGI. The CDR3 DNA sequence: TGTGCCAGCAGTTTCGCCGGGACAGGGGACTACGAGCAGTACTTC. Residues: CASSFAGTGDYEQYF.

This clone appeared a single time. This sequence joins TRBV7-2 and TRBJ1-1; no reliable D call. Germline V gives CDR1 SGHTA, CDR2 FQGNSA. The CDR3 covers 14 residues. V was pared by 9 bases and J by 2 bases, with 16 bases between. The CDR3 is CASSPQRFNTEAFF. CDR3 nucleotide sequence: TGTGCCAGTAGTCCTCAGAGGTTTAACACTGAAGCTTTCTTT. Combining the CDR3 with reference TRBV7-2 and TRBJ1-1 gives the whole variable domain GAGVSQSPSNKVTEKGKDVELRCDPISGHTALYWYRQSLGQGLEFLIYFQGNSAPDKSGLPSDRFSAERTGGSVSTLTIQRTQQEDSAVYLCASSPQRFNTEAFFGQGTRLTVV.

This clone ranks as medium-sized (0.01 to 0.1%). This sample includes further DNA sequences coding for the same CDR3. This chain links TRBV10-3 with TRBJ2-3; D is uncertain. The CDR3 consists of 12 residues. Trimming left V 6 bases short and J 0 bases short, with 4 bases between. Germline V gene data show CDR1 as ENHRY and CDR2 as SYGVKD. In nucleotides, the CDR3 is TGTGCCATCAGCGACAGCACAGATACGCAGTATTTT. Protein product: CAISDSTDTQYF.

The rearrangement uses TRBV5-4 and TRBJ2-3; either TRBD1 or TRBD2 may fit D (5 bases each). This CDR3 is 14 amino acids long. Germline CDR1 SGHNT, CDR2 YYREEE (reference sequence). Deletions cut 4 bases from V and 2 bases from J, with 11 bases between. CDR3 bases: TGTGCCAGCAGCCGGGACGGACCCACAGATACGCAGTATTTT. Translating it yields CASSRDGPTDTQYF.

The DNA for the CDR3 is TGCAGCGTTTGGGGGGTTGAAGATACGCAGTATTTT. It encodes CSVWGVEDTQYF. V is TRBV29-1 and J is TRBJ2-3; the D gene is possibly TRBD2 (6 bases). CDR3 size: 12 residues. The germline V gene has CDR1 SQVTM and CDR2 ANQGSEA. Trimming took off 5 bases at V and 5 bases at J, with 11 bases between the two ends.

CDR3 in DNA: TGTGCCAGCTCACCATGGGGTTCAGGTGACGAGCAGTACGTC. Amino acid sequence: CASSPWGSGDEQYV. This chain uses TRBV18 with TRBJ2-7; no clear D. The CDR3 has 14 residues. Germline values: CDR1 KGHSH, CDR2 LQKENI. Deletions cut 2 bases from V and 5 bases from J, with 13 bases between.

This chain joins TRBV5-1 and TRBJ2-7; 10 bases line up with TRBD2. CDR1 is SGHRS and CDR2 is YFSETQ in the germline V gene. After removal of 3 bases from V and 0 bases from J, the junction contained 9 bases not matched to a gene. The CDR3 totals 17 residues. CDR3 sequence (DNA): TGCGCCAGCAGCTCAAACATACTAGCGGGGAGCTCCTACGAGCAGTACTTC. It encodes CASSSNILAGSSYEQYF.

This rearrangement joins TRBV15 to TRBJ2-3, with a tentative D call TRBD1 (6 bases). CDR1 is LNHNV and CDR2 is YYDKDF in the germline V gene (reference sequence). There are 15 residues in the CDR3. Trimming shortened V by 3 bases and J by 0 bases, and 10 bases separated the two germline ends. The CDR3 bases are TGTGCCACCAGCAGTGATGGACAGAGCACAGATACGCAGTATTTT. It is translated as CATSSDGQSTDTQYF.

This chain links TRBV7-8 with TRBJ2-3; D gene unclear. The germline CDR1 and CDR2 sequences are SGHVS and FQNEAQ. V lost 3 bases to trimming and J lost 2 bases, with 15 bases between them. CDR3 size: 16 residues. In nucleotides, the CDR3 is TGTGCCAGCAGCTTCTCGAGATTGGTCCTCACAGATACGCAGTATTTT. The encoded protein is CASSFSRLVLTDTQYF. Complete variable domain (other parts from reference TRBV7-8 and TRBJ2-3): GAGVSQSPRYKVAKRGQDVALRCDPISGHVSLFWYQQALGQGPEFLTYFQNEAQLDKSGLPSDRFFAERPEGSVSTLKIQRTQQEDSAVYLCASSFSRLVLTDTQYFGPGTRLTVL.

For the CDR3, the DNA is TGTGCCAGAGGGGGGGGACACGGAGATTCACCCCTCCACTTT. Translated, it gives CARGGGHGDSPLHF. This chain connects TRBV2 to TRBJ1-6, with D perhaps matching TRBD1 (6 bases). This CDR3 is 14 amino acids long. Germline loops: CDR1 SNHLY, CDR2 FYNNEI. V was trimmed by 9 bases and J by 8 bases, leaving 17 bases between them.

This chain's CDR3 is CASSGLQGGDTEAFF. As DNA, the CDR3 is TGCGCCAGCAGCGGGTTACAGGGCGGGGACACTGAAGCTTTCTTT. The J gene is TRBJ1-1, the V gene TRBV5-1; possible D gene TRBD1, 6 bases. This CDR3 is 15 amino acids long. Deletions cut 4 bases from V and 3 bases from J, with 16 bases between. CDR1 and CDR2 (germline): SGHRS, YFSETQ.

The rearrangement joins TRBV18 to TRBJ2-3, with D uncertain. CDR3 length equals 15 residues. Per germline, CDR1 KGHSH and CDR2 LQKENI. V was cut by 3 bases and J by 0 bases, with 10 bases left in between. The CDR3 DNA is TGTGCCAGCTCACCTAGGGAAGCAAGCACAGATACGCAGTATTTT. This gives the protein CASSPREASTDTQYF.

The sample holds one count of this clone. The rearrangement uses TRBV30 and TRBJ2-6, with 8 bases fitting TRBD2. Losses at the gene ends were 8 bases for V and 4 bases for J; bases not matched to a gene: 13. Germline CDR1 GTSNPN, CDR2 SVGIG (reference sequence). This CDR3 is 16 amino acids long. The CDR3 DNA is TGTGCCAGCGGTGCAGCGGGGGCTTCCGGGGCCAACGTCCTGACTTTC. It is translated as CASGAAGASGANVLTF.

This chain joins TRBV30 and TRBJ2-5; 9 bases match TRBD2. Germline trimming cut 0 bases from V and 7 bases from J; bases unmatched to any gene: 6. In germline, CDR1 is GTSNPN, CDR2 SVGIG (reference sequence). CDR3 length: 14 residues. CDR3 coding DNA: TGTGCCTGGAGTGTGAAAGCGGGGGGCGGGACCCAGTACTTC. Translation gives CAWSVKAGGGTQYF.

V is TRBV10-3 and J is TRBJ2-7; D could derive from TRBD1 or TRBD2 (5 bases each). The V end lost 10 bases, the J end lost 2 bases, and 15 bases lay between the germline ends. This CDR3 has 13 residues. The germline CDR1 and CDR2 sequences are ENHRY and SYGVKD. Here the CDR3 DNA reads TGTGCCAGCAGGGACGGGTGGGCCTACGAGCAGTACTTC. Translation gives CASRDGWAYEQYF.

In nucleotides, the CDR3 is TGTGCCATCAGTGATGCAAGGACAGACCAAGAGACCCAGTACTTC. It yields the protein CAISDARTDQETQYF. This rearrangement joins TRBV10-3 to TRBJ2-5; maybe TRBD1 (6 bases). The V gene's germline CDR1 is ENHRY and CDR2 SYGVKD. V gave up 3 bases and J gave up 0 bases, with 11 bases separating them. CDR3 length: 15 residues.

V gene TRBV9 combines with J gene TRBJ2-7, with unresolved D. The CDR3 is 17 residues long. V shed 0 bases and J shed 0 bases, with 16 bases lying between them. Germline-derived CDR1 and CDR2 are SGDLS and YYNGEE. The CDR3 sequence is CASSVGLAGQSSYEQYF. As DNA, the CDR3 is TGTGCCAGCAGCGTAGGATTGGCAGGCCAAAGCTCCTACGAGCAGTACTTC.

The rearrangement links TRBV5-4 to TRBJ1-1; D is possibly TRBD1 (6 bases). This CDR3 is 15 amino acids long. In germline, CDR1 is SGHNT, CDR2 YYREEE (reference sequence). The V end was cut by 4 bases, the J end by 11 bases, with 24 bases between. CDR3 nucleotide sequence: TGTGCCAGCAGCAACGGGGGCGGTAGTCCCATTCGCGCTTTCTTT. It yields the protein CASSNGGGSPIRAFF.

The gene calls are TRBV6-5 and TRBJ1-5; no firm D call. CDR3 size: 14 residues. Germline CDR1 and CDR2: MNHEY and SVGAGI. The V end was cut by 2 bases, the J end by 6 bases, with 11 bases between. The CDR3 nucleotides are TGTGCCAGCAGTTACCGGGGATCGGGTCAGCCCCAGCATTTT. Amino acids: CASSYRGSGQPQHF.